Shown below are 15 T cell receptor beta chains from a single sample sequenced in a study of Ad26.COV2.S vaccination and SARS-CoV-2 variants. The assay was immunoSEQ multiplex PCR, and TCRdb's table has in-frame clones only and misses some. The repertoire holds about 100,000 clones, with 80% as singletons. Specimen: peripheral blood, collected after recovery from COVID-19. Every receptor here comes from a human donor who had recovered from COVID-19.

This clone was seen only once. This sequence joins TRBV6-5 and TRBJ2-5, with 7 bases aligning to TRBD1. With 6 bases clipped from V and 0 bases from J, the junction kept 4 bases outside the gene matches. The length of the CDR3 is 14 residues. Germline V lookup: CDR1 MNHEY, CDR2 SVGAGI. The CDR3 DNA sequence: TGTGCCAGCAGAGGGGGCGGATACCAAGAGACCCAGTACTTC. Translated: CASRGGGYQETQYF.

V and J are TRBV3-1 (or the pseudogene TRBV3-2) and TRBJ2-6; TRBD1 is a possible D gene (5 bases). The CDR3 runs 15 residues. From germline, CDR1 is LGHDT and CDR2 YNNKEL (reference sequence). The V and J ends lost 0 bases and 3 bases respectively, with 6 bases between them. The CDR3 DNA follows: TGTGCCAGCAGCCAAGATACAGGTGGGGCCAACGTCCTGACTTTC. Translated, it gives CASSQDTGGANVLTF.

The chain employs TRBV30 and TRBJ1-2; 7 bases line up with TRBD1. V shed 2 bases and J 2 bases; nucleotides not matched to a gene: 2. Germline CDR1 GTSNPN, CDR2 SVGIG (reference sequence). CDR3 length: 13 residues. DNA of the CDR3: TGTGCCTGGAGTAACAGGGGAAACTATGGCTACACCTTC. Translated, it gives CAWSNRGNYGYTF.

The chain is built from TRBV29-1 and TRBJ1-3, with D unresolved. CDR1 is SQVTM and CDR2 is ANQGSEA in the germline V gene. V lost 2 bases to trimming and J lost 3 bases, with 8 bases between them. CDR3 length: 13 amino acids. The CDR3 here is CSVEMGFGNTIYF. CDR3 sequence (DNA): TGCAGCGTTGAAATGGGCTTTGGAAACACCATATATTTT.

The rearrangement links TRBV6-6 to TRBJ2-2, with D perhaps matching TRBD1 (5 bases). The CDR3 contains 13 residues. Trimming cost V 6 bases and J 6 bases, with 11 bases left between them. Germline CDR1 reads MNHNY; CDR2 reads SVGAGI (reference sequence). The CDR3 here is CASRGQPAGELFF. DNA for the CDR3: TGTGCCAGCAGAGGACAACCGGCCGGGGAGCTGTTTTTT.

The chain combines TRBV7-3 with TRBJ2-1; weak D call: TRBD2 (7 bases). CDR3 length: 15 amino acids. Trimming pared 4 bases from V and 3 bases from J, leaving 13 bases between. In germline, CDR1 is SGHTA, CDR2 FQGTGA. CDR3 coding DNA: TGTGCCAGCAGCTCGGTAGGGGGGGACTACAATGAGCAGTTCTTC. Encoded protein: CASSSVGGDYNEQFF.

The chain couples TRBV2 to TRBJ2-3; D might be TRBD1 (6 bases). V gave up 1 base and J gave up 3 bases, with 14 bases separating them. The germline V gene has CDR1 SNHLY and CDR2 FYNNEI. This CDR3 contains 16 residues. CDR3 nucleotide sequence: TGTGCCAGCAGTGAAGGTGGGGGCGCCTCTACAGATACGCAGTATTTT. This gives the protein CASSEGGGASTDTQYF.

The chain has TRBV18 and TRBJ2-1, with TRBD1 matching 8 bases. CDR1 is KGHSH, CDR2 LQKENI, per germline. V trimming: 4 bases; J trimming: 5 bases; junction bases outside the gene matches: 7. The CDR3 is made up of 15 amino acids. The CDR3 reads CASSQGTGRNNEQFF. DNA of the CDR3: TGTGCCAGCTCACAAGGGACAGGAAGGAACAATGAGCAGTTCTTC.

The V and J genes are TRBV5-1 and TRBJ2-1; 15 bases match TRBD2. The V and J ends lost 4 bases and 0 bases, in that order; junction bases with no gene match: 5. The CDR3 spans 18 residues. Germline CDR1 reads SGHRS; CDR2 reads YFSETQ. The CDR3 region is CASSPGLAGGRSYNEQFF. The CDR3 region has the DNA TGCGCCAGCAGCCCGGGACTAGCGGGGGGTCGCTCCTACAATGAGCAGTTCTTC.

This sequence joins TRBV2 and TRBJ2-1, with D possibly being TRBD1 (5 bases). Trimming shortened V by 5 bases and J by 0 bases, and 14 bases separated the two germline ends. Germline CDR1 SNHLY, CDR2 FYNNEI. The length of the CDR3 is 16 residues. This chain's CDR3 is CASSLWGPSSYNEQFF. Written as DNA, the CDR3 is TGTGCCAGCAGTCTATGGGGCCCCAGCTCCTACAATGAGCAGTTCTTC.

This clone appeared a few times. The CDR3 loop reads CASSEEVGTYEQYF. The CDR3 DNA is TGCGCCAGCAGTGAGGAGGTGGGCACCTACGAGCAGTACTTC. The gene calls are TRBV10-1 and TRBJ2-7; D ambiguous. The CDR3 is 14 amino acids. Deletions cut 2 bases from V and 2 bases from J, with 10 bases between. The germline V gene encodes CDR1 WNHNN and CDR2 SYGVQD (reference sequence).

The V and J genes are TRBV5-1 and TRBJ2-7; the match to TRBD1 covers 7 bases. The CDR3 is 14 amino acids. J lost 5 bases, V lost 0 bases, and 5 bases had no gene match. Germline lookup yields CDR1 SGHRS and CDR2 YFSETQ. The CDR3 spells CASSLGDSWNEQYF. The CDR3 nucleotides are TGCGCCAGCAGCTTGGGGGACAGTTGGAACGAGCAGTACTTC.

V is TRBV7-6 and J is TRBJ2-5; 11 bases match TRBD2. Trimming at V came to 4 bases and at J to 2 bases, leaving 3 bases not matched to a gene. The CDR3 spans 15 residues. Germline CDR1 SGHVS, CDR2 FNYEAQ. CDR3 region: CASSSTSGAQETQYF. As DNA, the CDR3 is TGTGCCAGCAGCTCGACTAGCGGGGCTCAAGAGACCCAGTACTTC.

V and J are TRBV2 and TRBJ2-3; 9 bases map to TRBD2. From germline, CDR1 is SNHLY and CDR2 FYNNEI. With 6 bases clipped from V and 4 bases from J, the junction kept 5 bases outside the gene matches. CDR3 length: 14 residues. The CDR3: CASRISGGPDTQYF. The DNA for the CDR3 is TGTGCCAGCAGAATTAGCGGGGGACCAGATACGCAGTATTTT.

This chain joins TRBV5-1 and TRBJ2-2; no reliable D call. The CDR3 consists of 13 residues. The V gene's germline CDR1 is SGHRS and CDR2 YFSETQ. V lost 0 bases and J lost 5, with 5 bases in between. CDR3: CASSLAETGELFF. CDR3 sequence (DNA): TGCGCCAGCAGCTTGGCTGAGACCGGGGAGCTGTTTTTT. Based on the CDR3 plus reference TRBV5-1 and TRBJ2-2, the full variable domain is KAGVTQTPRYLIKTRGQQVTLSCSPISGHRSVSWYQQTPGQGLQFLFEYFSETQRNKGNFPGRFSGRQFSNSRSEMNVSTLELGDSALYLCASSLAETGELFFGEGSRLTVL.